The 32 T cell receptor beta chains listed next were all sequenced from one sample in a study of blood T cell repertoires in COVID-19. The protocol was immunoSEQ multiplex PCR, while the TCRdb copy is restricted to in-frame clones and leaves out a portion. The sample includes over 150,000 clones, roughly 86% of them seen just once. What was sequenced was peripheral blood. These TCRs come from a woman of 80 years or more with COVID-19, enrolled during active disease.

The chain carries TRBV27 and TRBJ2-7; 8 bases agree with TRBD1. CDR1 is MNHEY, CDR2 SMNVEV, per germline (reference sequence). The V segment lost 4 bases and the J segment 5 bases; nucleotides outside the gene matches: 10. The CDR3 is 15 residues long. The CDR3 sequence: CASSWARTGFDEQYF. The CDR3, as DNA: TGTGCCAGCAGTTGGGCCCGGACAGGGTTCGACGAGCAGTACTTC.

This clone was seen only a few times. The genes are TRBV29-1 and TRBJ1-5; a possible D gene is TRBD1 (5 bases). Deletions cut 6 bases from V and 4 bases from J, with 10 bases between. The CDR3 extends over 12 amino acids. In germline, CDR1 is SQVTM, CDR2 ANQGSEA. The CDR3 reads CSVKDSNQPQHF. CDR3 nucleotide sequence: TGCAGCGTCAAAGACAGTAATCAGCCCCAGCATTTT.

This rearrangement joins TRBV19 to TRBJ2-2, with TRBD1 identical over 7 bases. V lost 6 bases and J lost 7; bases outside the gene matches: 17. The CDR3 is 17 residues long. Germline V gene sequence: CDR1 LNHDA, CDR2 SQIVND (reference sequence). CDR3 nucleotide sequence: TGTGCCAGTAGGAGTCGCGGACAGGCTAACGCGGGCGGGGAGCTGTTTTTT. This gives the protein CASRSRGQANAGGELFF.

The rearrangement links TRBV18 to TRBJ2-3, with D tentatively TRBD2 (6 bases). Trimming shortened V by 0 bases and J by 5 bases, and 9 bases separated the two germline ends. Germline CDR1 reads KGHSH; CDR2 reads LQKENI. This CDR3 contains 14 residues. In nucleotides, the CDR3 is TGTGCCAGCTCACCACCAACGGGGGAAGATACGCAGTATTTT. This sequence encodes CASSPPTGEDTQYF.

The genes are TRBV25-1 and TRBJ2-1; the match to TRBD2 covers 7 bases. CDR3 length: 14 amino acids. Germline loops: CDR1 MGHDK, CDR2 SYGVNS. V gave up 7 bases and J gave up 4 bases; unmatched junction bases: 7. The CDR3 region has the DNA TGTGCCAGCAATCCTAGCGGTCTATACAATGAGCAGTTCTTC. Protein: CASNPSGLYNEQFF.

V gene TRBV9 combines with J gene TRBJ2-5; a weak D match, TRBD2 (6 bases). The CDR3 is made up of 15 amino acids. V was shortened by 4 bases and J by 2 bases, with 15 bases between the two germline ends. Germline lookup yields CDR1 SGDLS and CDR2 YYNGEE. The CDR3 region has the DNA TGTGCCAGCAGCCAGGTGCCTCGGGGGCAAGAGACCCAGTACTTC. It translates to CASSQVPRGQETQYF. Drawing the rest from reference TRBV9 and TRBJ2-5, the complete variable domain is DSGVTQTPKHLITATGQRVTLRCSPRSGDLSVYWYQQSLDQGLQFLIQYYNGEERAKGNILERFSAQQFPDLHSELNLSSLELGDSALYFCASSQVPRGQETQYFGPGTRLLVL.

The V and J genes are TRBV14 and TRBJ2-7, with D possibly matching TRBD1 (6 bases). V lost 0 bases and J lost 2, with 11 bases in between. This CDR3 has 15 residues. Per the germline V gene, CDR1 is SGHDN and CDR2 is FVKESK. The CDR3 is CASSQDLDRTYEQYF. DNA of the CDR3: TGTGCCAGCAGCCAAGATTTGGACAGAACCTACGAGCAGTACTTC.

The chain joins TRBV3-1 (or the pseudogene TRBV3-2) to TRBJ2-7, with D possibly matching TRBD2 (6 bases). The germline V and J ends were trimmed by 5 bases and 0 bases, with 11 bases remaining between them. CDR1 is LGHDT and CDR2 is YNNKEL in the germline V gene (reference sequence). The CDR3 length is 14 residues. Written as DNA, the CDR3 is TGTGCCAGCAGCTCCGGGACTCTCTCCTACGAGCAGTACTTC. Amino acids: CASSSGTLSYEQYF.

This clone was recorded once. The CDR3 nucleotides are TGTGCCAGCAGCCCGAGACTAGTGGGGAACACCGGGGAGCTGTTTTTT. It translates to CASSPRLVGNTGELFF. The rearrangement joins TRBV7-2 to TRBJ2-2, with D maybe TRBD2 (6 bases). Germline-derived CDR1 and CDR2 are SGHTA and FQGNSA. The CDR3 spans 16 residues. Deletions cut 5 bases from V and 1 base from J, with 14 bases between.

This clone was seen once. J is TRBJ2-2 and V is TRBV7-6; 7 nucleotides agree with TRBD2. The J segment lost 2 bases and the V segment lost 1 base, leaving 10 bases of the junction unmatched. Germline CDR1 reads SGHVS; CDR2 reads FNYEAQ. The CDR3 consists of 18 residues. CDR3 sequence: CASSLGPPGLLNTGELFF. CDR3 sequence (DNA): TGTGCCAGCAGCTTAGGACCCCCGGGACTACTTAACACCGGGGAGCTGTTTTTT.

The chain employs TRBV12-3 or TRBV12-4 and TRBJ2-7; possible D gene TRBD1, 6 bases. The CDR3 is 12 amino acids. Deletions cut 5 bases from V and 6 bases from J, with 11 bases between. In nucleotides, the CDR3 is TGTGCCAGCAGTGGGGTACAGGGCGAGCAGTACTTC. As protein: CASSGVQGEQYF.

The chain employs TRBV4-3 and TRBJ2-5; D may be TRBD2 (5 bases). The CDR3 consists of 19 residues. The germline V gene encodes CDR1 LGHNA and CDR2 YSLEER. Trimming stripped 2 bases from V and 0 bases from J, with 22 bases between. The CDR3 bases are TGCGCCAGCAGCCAATCATTAGCGCCGAGACCTTCGTACCAAGAGACCCAGTACTTC. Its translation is CASSQSLAPRPSYQETQYF.

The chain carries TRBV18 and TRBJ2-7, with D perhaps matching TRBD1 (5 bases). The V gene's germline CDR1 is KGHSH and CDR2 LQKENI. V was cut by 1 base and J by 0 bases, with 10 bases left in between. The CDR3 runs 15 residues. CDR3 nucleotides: TGTGCCAGCTCACCACTACAGGTGAGCTCCTACGAGCAGTACTTC. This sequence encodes CASSPLQVSSYEQYF.

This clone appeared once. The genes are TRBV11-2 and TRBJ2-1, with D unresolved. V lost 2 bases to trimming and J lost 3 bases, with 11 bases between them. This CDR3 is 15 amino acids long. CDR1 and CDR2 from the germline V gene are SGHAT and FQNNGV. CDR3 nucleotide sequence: TGTGCCAGCAGCTTATACGCGGAGTACTACAATGAGCAGTTCTTC. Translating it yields CASSLYAEYYNEQFF.

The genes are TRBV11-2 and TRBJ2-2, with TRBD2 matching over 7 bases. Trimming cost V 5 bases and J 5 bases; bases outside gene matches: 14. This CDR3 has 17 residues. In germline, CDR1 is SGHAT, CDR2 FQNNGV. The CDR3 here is CASSLRGGQGRTGELFF. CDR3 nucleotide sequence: TGTGCCAGCAGCCTTAGGGGAGGGCAGGGAAGGACCGGGGAGCTGTTTTTT.

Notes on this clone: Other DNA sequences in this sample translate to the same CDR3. The CDR3 DNA reads TGTGCCAGCAGCGTAGCTAGCGGGGCAGATACGCAGTATTTT. Translated: CASSVASGADTQYF. The chain joins TRBV9 to TRBJ2-3, with TRBD2 matching 9 bases. The CDR3 loop spans 14 amino acids. Germline CDR1 SGDLS, CDR2 YYNGEE. J was trimmed by 4 bases and V by 0 bases; bases with no gene match: 0.

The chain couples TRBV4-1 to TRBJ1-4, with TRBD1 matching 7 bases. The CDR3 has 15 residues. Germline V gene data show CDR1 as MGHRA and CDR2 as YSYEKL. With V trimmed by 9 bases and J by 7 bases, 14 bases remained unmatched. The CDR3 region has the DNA TGCGCCAGTAGTCTGGGGCAGGGGGACATTGAAAAACTGTTTTTT. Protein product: CASSLGQGDIEKLFF.

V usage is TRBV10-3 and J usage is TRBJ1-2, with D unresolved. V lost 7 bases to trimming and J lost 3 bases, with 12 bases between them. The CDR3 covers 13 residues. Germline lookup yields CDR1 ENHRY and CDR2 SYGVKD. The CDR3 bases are TGTGCCATCACTATATCGGGAGACTATGGCTACACCTTC. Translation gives CAITISGDYGYTF.

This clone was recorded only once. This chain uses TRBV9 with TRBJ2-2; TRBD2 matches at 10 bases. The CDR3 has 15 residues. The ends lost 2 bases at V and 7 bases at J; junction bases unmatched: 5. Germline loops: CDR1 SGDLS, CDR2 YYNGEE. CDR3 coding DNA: TGTGCCAGCAGCGTGCTAGCGGGAGTCATCGGGGAGCTGTTTTTT. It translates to CASSVLAGVIGELFF.

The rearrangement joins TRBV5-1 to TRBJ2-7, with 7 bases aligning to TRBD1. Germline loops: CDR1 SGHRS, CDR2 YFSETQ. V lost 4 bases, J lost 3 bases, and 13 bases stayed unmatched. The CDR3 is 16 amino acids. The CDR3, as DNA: TGCGCCAGCAGCCAATGGGACAGCTCAACAGACTACGAGCAGTACTTC. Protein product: CASSQWDSSTDYEQYF.

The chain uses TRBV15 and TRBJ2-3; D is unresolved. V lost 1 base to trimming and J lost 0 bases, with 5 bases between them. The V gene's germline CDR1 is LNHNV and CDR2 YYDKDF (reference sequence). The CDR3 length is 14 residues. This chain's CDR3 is CATSRGESTDTQYF. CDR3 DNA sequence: TGTGCCACCAGCAGAGGAGAAAGCACAGATACGCAGTATTTT.

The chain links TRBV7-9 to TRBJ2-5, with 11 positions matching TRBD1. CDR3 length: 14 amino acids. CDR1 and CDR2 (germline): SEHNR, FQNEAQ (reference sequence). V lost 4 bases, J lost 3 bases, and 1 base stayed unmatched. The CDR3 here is CASSWGQGEETQYF. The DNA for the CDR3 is TGTGCCAGCAGCTGGGGACAGGGGGAAGAGACCCAGTACTTC.

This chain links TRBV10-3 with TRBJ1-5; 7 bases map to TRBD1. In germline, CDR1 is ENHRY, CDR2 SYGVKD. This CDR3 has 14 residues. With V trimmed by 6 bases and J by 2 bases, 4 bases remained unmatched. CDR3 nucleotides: TGTGCCATCAGCAAAACAGGGGGCAATCAGCCCCAGCATTTT. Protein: CAISKTGGNQPQHF.

The CDR3 is CASSPLGLAEIEQYF. In DNA, the CDR3 is TGTGCCAGCTCACCCCTGGGACTAGCCGAGATCGAGCAGTACTTC. The chain uses TRBV18 and TRBJ2-7; 9 bases map to TRBD2. Looked up from germline, CDR1 is KGHSH and CDR2 is LQKENI. With 3 bases clipped from V and 6 bases from J, the junction kept 9 bases outside the gene matches. This CDR3 has 15 amino acids.

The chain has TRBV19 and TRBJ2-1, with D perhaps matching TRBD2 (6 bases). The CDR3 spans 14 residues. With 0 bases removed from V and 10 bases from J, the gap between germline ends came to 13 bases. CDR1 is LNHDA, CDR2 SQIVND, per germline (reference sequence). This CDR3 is CASSIDGGSGEQFF. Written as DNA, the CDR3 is TGTGCCAGTAGTATAGATGGGGGTAGCGGCGAGCAGTTCTTC.

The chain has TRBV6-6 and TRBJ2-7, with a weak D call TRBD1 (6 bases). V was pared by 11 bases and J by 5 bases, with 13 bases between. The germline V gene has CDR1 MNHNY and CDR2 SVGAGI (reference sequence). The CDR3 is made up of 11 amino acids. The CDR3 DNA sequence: TGTGCCGCAGGGGCGGTCGACGAGCAGTACTTC. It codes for CAAGAVDEQYF.

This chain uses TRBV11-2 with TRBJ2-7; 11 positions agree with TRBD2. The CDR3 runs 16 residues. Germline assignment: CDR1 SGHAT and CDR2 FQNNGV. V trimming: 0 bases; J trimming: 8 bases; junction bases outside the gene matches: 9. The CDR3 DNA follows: TGTGCCAGCAGCTTAGAATCACCGGGACTAGCGGTTAAGCAGTACTTC. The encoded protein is CASSLESPGLAVKQYF.

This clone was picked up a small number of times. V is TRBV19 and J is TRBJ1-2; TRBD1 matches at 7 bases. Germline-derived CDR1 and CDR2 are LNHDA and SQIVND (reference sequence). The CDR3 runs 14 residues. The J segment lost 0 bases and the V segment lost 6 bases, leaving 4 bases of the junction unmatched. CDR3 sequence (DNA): TGTGCCAGTAGGGGGACAGAAGCTAACTATGGCTACACCTTC. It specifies CASRGTEANYGYTF.

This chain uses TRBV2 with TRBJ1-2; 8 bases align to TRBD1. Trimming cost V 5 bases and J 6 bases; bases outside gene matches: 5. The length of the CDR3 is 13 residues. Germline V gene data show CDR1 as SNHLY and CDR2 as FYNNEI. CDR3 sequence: CASSQDRDNGYTF. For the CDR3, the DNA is TGTGCCAGCAGTCAGGACAGGGATAATGGCTACACCTTC.

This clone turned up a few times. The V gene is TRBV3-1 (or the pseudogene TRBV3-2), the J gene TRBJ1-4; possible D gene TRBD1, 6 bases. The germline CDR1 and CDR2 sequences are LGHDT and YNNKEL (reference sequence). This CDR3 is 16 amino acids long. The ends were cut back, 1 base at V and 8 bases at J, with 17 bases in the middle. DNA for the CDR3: TGTGCCAGCAGCCAAGCCCGAAGGGGGATACAAGAAAAACTGTTTTTT. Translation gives CASSQARRGIQEKLFF.

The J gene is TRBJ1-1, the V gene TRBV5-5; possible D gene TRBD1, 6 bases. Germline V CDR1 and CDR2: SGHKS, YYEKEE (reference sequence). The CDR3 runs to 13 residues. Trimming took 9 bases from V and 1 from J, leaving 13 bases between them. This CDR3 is CATQVTGNTEAFF. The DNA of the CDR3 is TGTGCCACGCAGGTGACAGGGAACACTGAAGCTTTCTTT.

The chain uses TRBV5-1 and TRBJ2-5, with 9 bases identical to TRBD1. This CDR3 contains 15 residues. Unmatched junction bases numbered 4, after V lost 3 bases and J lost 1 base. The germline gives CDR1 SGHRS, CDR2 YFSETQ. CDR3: CASSWGTGSQETQYF. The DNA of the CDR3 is TGCGCCAGCAGCTGGGGGACAGGGAGCCAAGAGACCCAGTACTTC.